The present T cell receptor beta chain was sequenced within a study of blood T cells in healthy people across ages. Next came a second PCR, run for about 7 to 12 cycles, which used a sample-barcoded 5' primer along with a J-beta primer mix. TCRdb passed the 5' RACE reads through MiXCR, listing each CDR3 protein once. The profile shows hundreds of thousands of distinct CDR3 sequences, 40% to 45% of them singletons. This CDR3 has 12 residues. Trimming cost V 4 bases and J 5 bases, with 9 bases left between them. From germline, CDR1 is SGHDN and CDR2 FVKESK. This receptor was taken from a man older than 75 in good health. V and J are TRBV14 and TRBJ2-7; the D gene is possibly TRBD2 (6 bases). Source material: blood. The CDR3 sequence is CASSPGRHEQYF. Written as DNA, the CDR3 is TGTGCCAGCAGCCCAGGGAGGCACGAGCAGTACTTC. Full variable domain (missing parts from reference TRBV14 and TRBJ2-7): EAGVTQFPSHSVIEKGQTVTLRCDPISGHDNLYWYRRVMGKEIKFLLHFVKESKQDESGMPNNRFLAERTGGTYSTLKVQPAELEDSGVYFCASSPGRHEQYFGPGTRLTVT.